This note documents a single T cell receptor beta chain sequence. Its antigen is still unknown. Trimming took 4 bases from V and 0 from J, leaving 10 bases between them. The germline V gene has CDR1 MNHEY and CDR2 SVGEGT. This CDR3 spans 15 amino acids. This sample was taken from a study of T cells after yellow fever vaccination. Study information: Fractions of low cell number were prepared using SMART-Seq v4 Ultra Low Input. The study's findings and limits: FACS-sorted repertoires might harbor abundant contaminating clonotypes from the bulk population. A limited proportion of clonotypes was detected within both the CD4 and CD8 compartments.

By 5'RACE template switching, TCR cDNA was produced, with a universal primer site and UMIs added in the process. In TCRdb, the 5' RACE reads were re-called with MiXCR into one record per CDR3 protein. The sample has around 590,000 distinct CDR3 sequences, 12% seen once. The sample was PBMCs, taken on the day of the yellow fever booster vaccination. The clonotype originates from a young man who received the YFV17D yellow fever vaccine. J is TRBJ2-1 and V is TRBV6-2 or TRBV6-3, with D maybe TRBD1 (6 bases). For the CDR3, the DNA is TGTGCCAGCAGTTGGGGACATAGCTCCTACAATGAGCAGTTCTTC. It yields the protein CASSWGHSSYNEQFF.